What follows is one T cell receptor (beta chain) and its context. Antigen unknown. PCR used 60 Vbeta primers and 13 Jbeta primers. The repertoire was sequenced with immunoSEQ multiplex PCR; TCRdb's copy has only in-frame clones and lacks some. The sample gives some 170,000 clones, more than 65% of which show up once; about 9.1% is in the top ten. The sample belongs to a study of cytomegalovirus exposure and HLA in healthy donors. Whole-study findings and limits: Later analysis demonstrated an association between a missense DCLRE1C variant and TCR beta V- and J-gene trimming.

CDR1 is SGHRS and CDR2 is YFSETQ in the germline V gene. This CDR3 is 14 amino acids long. V lost 3 bases, J lost 1 base, and 2 bases stayed unmatched. This receptor was identified in a man aged 18 to 29 in good health and CMV-seropositive. The V call is TRBV5-1, the J call TRBJ1-1; 8 bases align to TRBD1. Sequenced sample: PBMCs. CDR3 nucleotide sequence: TGCGCCAGCAGCTCCGACAGGGGGAACACTGAAGCTTTCTTT. Amino acid sequence: CASSSDRGNTEAFF.